Listed below are T cell receptor beta chains from one sample, sequenced in a study of vaccination and CD4 T cells after COVID-19. For these TCRs, the target antigens are not known. In TCRdb, the PCR reads were re-called with MiXCR into one record per CDR3 protein. Among about 7,100 distinct CDR3 sequences listed, about 66% were seen once. Sample: CD4+ T cells from blood, cultured in vitro. The receptors were sampled from a human donor who had recovered from COVID-19. Each CDR3 is given with its conserved first and last residue. A D gene is named only where the DNA matches it firmly. Expanded clones get a size class; other rows say once, few or many, or leave the size out.

J gene,clone size,D gene,V gene,CDR3 protein,CDR3 DNA
TRBJ1-1,.,TRBD1,TRBV7-9,CASSSGQGDTEAFF,TGTGCCAGCAGCTCGGGACAGGGGGACACTGAAGCTTTCTTT
TRBJ2-7,once,.,TRBV21-1,CARKQGATYEQYF,TGTGCCAGGAAACAGGGGGCGACCTACGAGCAGTACTTC
TRBJ1-1,once,.,TRBV2,CASMATWNTEAFF,TGTGCCAGCATGGCCACTTGGAACACTGAAGCTTTCTTT
TRBJ2-2,once,.,TRBV5-4,CASSKVQGSDTGELFF,TGTGCCAGCAGCAAAGTACAGGGTTCGGACACCGGGGAGCTGTTTTTT
TRBJ1-1,few,TRBD1,TRBV6-5,CASSYTQGVGTEAFF,TGTGCCAGCAGTTACACACAGGGGGTAGGGACTGAAGCTTTCTTT
TRBJ1-6,.,TRBD1,TRBV19,CASSIGNRGGSSPLHF,TGTGCCAGTAGTATTGGTAACAGGGGTGGTAGTTCACCCCTCCACTTT
TRBJ1-1,.,TRBD1,TRBV20-1,CSARDRGQGGLYTEAFF,TGCAGTGCTAGAGATCGAGGACAGGGGGGATTGTACACTGAAGCTTTCTTT
TRBJ1-6,.,.,TRBV6-1,CASSGGSSGGSPLHF,TGTGCCAGCAGTGGAGGGTCATCCGGAGGTTCACCCCTCCACTTT
TRBJ2-3,.,.,TRBV7-6,CASSQEFTDTQYF,TGTGCCAGCAGCCAGGAATTTACAGATACGCAGTATTTT
TRBJ1-2,.,TRBD1,TRBV6-1,CASSEAVSQGAYGYTF,TGTGCCAGCAGTGAAGCGGTTTCCCAGGGGGCCTATGGCTACACCTTC
TRBJ1-1,.,.,TRBV7-2,CASSLFRSNAPNTEAFF,TGTGCCAGCAGCTTGTTCAGAAGTAACGCTCCGAACACTGAAGCTTTCTTT
TRBJ2-2,.,.,TRBV20-1,CSARSPSTGGELFF,TGCAGTGCCCGGAGTCCATCAACGGGGGGGGAGCTGTTTTTT
TRBJ2-5,.,TRBD1,TRBV7-9,CASSLLQGYQETQYF,TGTGCCAGCAGCCTCCTACAGGGGTACCAAGAGACCCAGTACTTC
TRBJ1-2,medium-sized,TRBD1,TRBV15,CATSPLPGQGSDGYTF,TGTGCCACCAGCCCCCTACCGGGACAGGGCTCGGATGGCTACACCTTC
TRBJ1-5,few,TRBD1,TRBV6-5,CASSSQGAGSNQPQHF,TGTGCCAGCAGTTCACAGGGGGCCGGGAGCAATCAGCCCCAGCATTTT
TRBJ2-1,.,.,TRBV5-4,CASRVSGATGVEQFF,TGTGCCAGCAGGGTCTCCGGCGCTACGGGAGTCGAACAGTTCTTC
TRBJ1-2,once,.,TRBV5-4,CASSLPVGYGYTF,TGTGCCAGCAGCTTGCCCGTGGGCTATGGCTACACCTTC
TRBJ1-2,few,.,TRBV2,CASILHVNYGYTF,TGTGCCAGCATTTTACACGTTAACTATGGCTACACCTTC
TRBJ2-5,once,.,TRBV11-2,CASSLHSVWGTQETQYF,TGTGCCAGCAGCTTACACTCCGTATGGGGGACCCAAGAGACCCAGTACTTC
TRBJ2-5,.,.,TRBV6-5,CASSYQGPETQYF,TGTGCCAGCAGTTATCAGGGGCCGGAGACCCAGTACTTC
TRBJ1-5,few,.,TRBV7-2,CASSSYSNQPQHF,TGTGCCAGCAGCTCCTATAGCAATCAGCCCCAGCATTTT
TRBJ1-2,.,.,TRBV27,CASSSTANYGYTF,TGTGCCAGCAGTTCTACAGCCAACTATGGCTACACCTTC
TRBJ1-1,.,TRBD1,TRBV20-1,CSARPGQKNTEAFF,TGCAGTGCTAGACCGGGACAGAAGAACACTGAAGCTTTCTTT
TRBJ1-5,.,.,TRBV20-1,CSATSGGRYYSNQPQHF,TGCAGTGCTACCTCCGGGGGCCGCTATTATAGCAATCAGCCCCAGCATTTT
TRBJ2-1,.,.,TRBV20-1,CSASRGALGNEQFF,TGCAGTGCTAGTCGGGGGGCACTTGGGAATGAGCAGTTCTTC
TRBJ2-7,.,.,TRBV27,CASSYGTEPYEQYF,TGTGCCAGCAGTTACGGTACGGAACCCTACGAGCAGTACTTC
TRBJ2-3,.,.,TRBV7-6,CASSWTSSSTDTQYF,TGTGCCAGCAGCTGGACAAGCTCTAGCACAGATACGCAGTATTTT
TRBJ1-2,.,TRBD1,TRBV6-1,CASSLGQGFYGYTF,TGTGCCAGCAGTCTGGGACAGGGGTTTTATGGCTACACCTTC
TRBJ2-1,.,.,TRBV18,CASSPNSVSPRAQLQFF,TGTGCCAGCTCACCCAACTCGGTAAGCCCTCGCGCCCAGCTGCAGTTCTTC
TRBJ2-3,.,.,TRBV20-1,CSAGYVDTQYF,TGCAGTGCCGGTTATGTCGATACGCAGTATTTT
TRBJ2-7,.,.,TRBV7-2,CASSNSRTATYEQYF,TGTGCCAGCAGCAATAGTAGGACAGCAACCTACGAGCAGTACTTC
TRBJ2-7,few,.,TRBV6-1,CASSHKAAGPPMGQYF,TGTGCCAGCAGCCATAAGGCCGCGGGACCCCCCATGGGGCAGTACTTC
TRBJ2-3,large,TRBD2,TRBV20-1,CSASGLSGSAADTQYF,TGCAGTGCTAGCGGACTTAGCGGGAGTGCGGCAGATACGCAGTATTTT
TRBJ2-1,.,TRBD2,TRBV2,CATRTSGRIYNEQFF,TGTGCCACCAGGACTAGCGGGAGAATCTACAATGAGCAGTTCTTC
TRBJ2-5,.,.,TRBV5-1,CASSLGGAGQETQYF,TGCGCCAGCAGCTTGGGCGGGGCGGGCCAAGAGACCCAGTACTTC
TRBJ2-3,medium-sized,.,TRBV5-1,CASTRTGTDTQYF,TGCGCCAGTACAAGGACAGGCACAGATACGCAGTATTTT
TRBJ2-3,.,TRBD1,TRBV15,CATSRDYNRGLTDTQYF,TGTGCCACCAGCAGAGATTATAACAGGGGGCTTACAGATACGCAGTATTTT
TRBJ2-5,.,.,TRBV11-3,CASSLGLQGKETQYF,TGTGCCAGCAGCCTTGGACTACAGGGGAAGGAGACCCAGTACTTC
TRBJ2-1,.,TRBD1,TRBV7-2,CASSFRTGGRSYNEQFF,TGTGCCAGCAGCTTCAGGACAGGGGGCAGGTCCTACAATGAGCAGTTCTTC
TRBJ1-5,once,TRBD1,TRBV6-5,CASSSGTGGVSQPQHF,TGTGCCAGCAGTTCAGGGACAGGGGGGGTAAGTCAGCCCCAGCATTTT
TRBJ2-2,.,.,TRBV7-3,CASSRDAGGELFF,TGTGCCAGCAGCCGAGACGCAGGAGGGGAGCTGTTTTTT
TRBJ2-1,.,TRBD2,TRBV20-1,CSATSGTSSNEQFF,TGCAGTGCTACATCCGGGACTAGCTCCAATGAGCAGTTCTTC
TRBJ2-5,.,TRBD2,TRBV5-1,CASSDQGLADQETQYF,TGCGCCAGCAGCGATCAGGGACTAGCGGACCAAGAGACCCAGTACTTC